Below, 24 T cell receptor beta chains from the same sample are listed, as sequenced in a study of blood T cell repertoires in COVID-19. TCRdb keeps only in-frame clones here, not all; method: immunoSEQ multiplex PCR. The table shows 250,000 to 350,000 clones, with around 90% occurring only once. The sequenced sample consisted of PBMCs or T cells enriched from blood (not recorded which). Every receptor here comes from a woman between 18 and 29 years old with acute COVID-19.

A single count supports this clone. V is TRBV13 and J is TRBJ2-7; 7 bases align to TRBD2. Trimming at V came to 4 bases and at J to 2 bases, leaving 2 bases not matched to a gene. CDR1 is PRHDT, CDR2 FYEKMQ, per germline (reference sequence). The CDR3 is 13 residues long. The CDR3, as DNA: TGTGCCAGCAGCTCCGGACTAGCCTACGAGCAGTACTTC. Its protein is CASSSGLAYEQYF.

This clone was found a few times. The chain joins TRBV15 to TRBJ1-1; no definite D call. Per germline, CDR1 LNHNV and CDR2 YYDKDF (reference sequence). The CDR3 sequence is 16 residues long. V was shortened by 2 bases and J by 0 bases, with 13 bases between the two germline ends. The chain's CDR3 is CATSRFLGRVNTEAFF. CDR3 DNA: TGTGCCACCAGCAGATTTCTAGGGAGGGTGAACACTGAAGCTTTCTTT. Full variable domain (rest looked up from reference TRBV15 and TRBJ1-1): DAMVIQNPRYQVTQFGKPVTLSCSQTLNHNVMYWYQQKSSQAPKLLFHYYDKDFNNEADTPDNFQSRRPNTSFCFLDIRSPGLGDTAMYLCATSRFLGRVNTEAFFGQGTRLTVV.

V gene TRBV27 combines with J gene TRBJ2-3; 7 bases are a match to TRBD2. V lost 5 bases to trimming and J lost 5 bases; unmatched junction nucleotides: 13. Germline V gene data show CDR1 as MNHEY and CDR2 as SMNVEV (reference sequence). The CDR3 spans 16 residues. In DNA form, the CDR3 reads TGTGCCAGCAGTCTCCCCGGGACCCGCGGGGGAGATACGCAGTATTTT. Protein product: CASSLPGTRGGDTQYF.

This chain joins TRBV2 and TRBJ2-7; 11 nucleotides align to TRBD2. CDR1 and CDR2 from the germline V gene are SNHLY and FYNNEI. The CDR3 loop spans 17 amino acids. V was clipped by 5 bases and J by 5 bases; unmatched bases: 14. DNA for the CDR3: TGTGCCAGCAGTCACACTAGCGGGAGCGGGGTTTTGAACGAGCAGTACTTC. Translation: CASSHTSGSGVLNEQYF.

This clone was seen only once. In DNA form, the CDR3 reads TGTGCCAGCCAAAGGGGCTCCTACGAGCAGTACTTC. Its protein is CASQRGSYEQYF. The V and J genes are TRBV2 and TRBJ2-7, with D perhaps matching TRBD1 (5 bases). Trimming removed 8 bases at V and 0 bases at J, with 8 bases between. Germline V lookup: CDR1 SNHLY, CDR2 FYNNEI. The CDR3 runs to 12 residues.

The chain carries TRBV3-1 (or the pseudogene TRBV3-2) and TRBJ1-3; D is possibly TRBD1 (5 bases). The V gene's germline CDR1 is LGHDT and CDR2 YNNKEL (reference sequence). CDR3 length: 14 amino acids. V gave up 4 bases and J gave up 7 bases, with 14 bases separating them. The CDR3: CASSLDRIGNTIYF. The CDR3 bases are TGTGCCAGCAGCCTCGACAGAATCGGCAACACCATATATTTT.

This chain uses TRBV4-2 with TRBJ2-1, with D possibly being TRBD2 (5 bases). The CDR3 contains 12 residues. Germline CDR1 is LGHNA and CDR2 is YNFKEQ. V lost 0 bases to trimming and J lost 9 bases, with 6 bases between them. The CDR3 region is CASSQDGGEQFF. DNA of the CDR3: TGTGCCAGCAGCCAAGATGGAGGTGAGCAGTTCTTC.

The V call is TRBV11-3, the J call TRBJ2-1; D unclear. Trimming pared 4 bases from V and 0 bases from J, leaving 13 bases between. Germline loops: CDR1 SGHNT, CDR2 YENEEA. CDR3 size: 16 residues. CDR3 DNA: TGTGCCAGCAGCTCCCCCATTACGGGCTCCTACAATGAGCAGTTCTTC. This encodes CASSSPITGSYNEQFF.

V gene TRBV4-1 combines with J gene TRBJ1-5; D is unclear. Deletions cut 0 bases from V and 4 bases from J, with 10 bases between. This CDR3 is built from 15 residues. Germline CDR1 and CDR2: MGHRA and YSYEKL. Here the CDR3 reads CASSQEQDGNQPQHF. CDR3 in DNA: TGCGCCAGCAGCCAAGAGCAGGATGGGAATCAGCCCCAGCATTTT.

The V and J genes are TRBV28 and TRBJ2-7; D call uncertain. This CDR3 contains 14 residues. Trimming pared 4 bases from V and 2 bases from J, leaving 12 bases between. Germline values: CDR1 MDHEN, CDR2 SYDVKM. The CDR3 protein is CASSSPQKAYEQYF. The CDR3 DNA reads TGTGCCAGCAGTTCCCCACAAAAAGCCTACGAGCAGTACTTC. The full variable domain, rest sourced from reference TRBV28 and TRBJ2-7, is DVKVTQSSRYLVKRTGEKVFLECVQDMDHENMFWYRQDPGLGLRLIYFSYDVKMKEKGDIPEGYSVSREKKERFSLILESASTNQTSMYLCASSSPQKAYEQYFGPGTRLTVT.

The chain combines TRBV10-3 with TRBJ2-3; no reliable D call. CDR1 ENHRY and CDR2 SYGVKD come from the germline V gene. Trimming stripped 2 bases from V and 0 bases from J, with 3 bases between. The CDR3 length is 13 residues. The CDR3 loop is CAISEGSTDTQYF. CDR3 DNA: TGTGCCATCAGTGAGGGCAGCACAGATACGCAGTATTTT.

The J gene is TRBJ1-2, the V gene TRBV19, with no clear D. Trimming removed 7 bases from V and 0 bases from J, with 12 bases in between. Germline lookup yields CDR1 LNHDA and CDR2 SQIVND (reference sequence). This CDR3 spans 14 amino acids. CDR3 loop: CASNPLTPNYGYTF. In nucleotides, the CDR3 is TGTGCCAGTAATCCCCTAACGCCTAACTATGGCTACACCTTC.

Only one count was recorded for this clone. The chain combines TRBV25-1 with TRBJ2-7; 9 nucleotides align to TRBD2. V dropped 6 bases and J dropped 5; count of bases not matched to a gene: 8. The CDR3 covers 14 residues. From germline, CDR1 is MGHDK and CDR2 SYGVNS. For the CDR3, the DNA is TGTGCCAGCAGCCTAGCGGGAAATAGCGACGAGCAGTACTTC. It encodes CASSLAGNSDEQYF.

This clone was seen just once. The rearrangement links TRBV15 to TRBJ1-4; TRBD1 might be the D (6 bases). The CDR3 extends over 19 amino acids. Germline lookup yields CDR1 LNHNV and CDR2 YYDKDF (reference sequence). Trimming removed 0 bases from V and 0 bases from J, with 17 bases in between. The CDR3 bases are TGTGCCACCAGCAGAGAATCCTTAGGGGGATTAGCAACTAATGAAAAACTGTTTTTT. It specifies CATSRESLGGLATNEKLFF.

This chain uses TRBV7-2 with TRBJ2-3; D remains ambiguous. The CDR3 has 13 residues. Germline V gene data show CDR1 as SGHTA and CDR2 as FQGNSA. Trimming took 1 base from V and 3 from J, leaving 5 bases between them. CDR3 coding DNA: TGTGCCAGCAGCTTAGTGACTACAGATACGCAGTATTTT. Translated, it gives CASSLVTTDTQYF.

The chain is built from TRBV6-4 and TRBJ1-2, with D maybe TRBD1 (6 bases). Trimming stripped 6 bases from V and 0 bases from J, with 14 bases between. CDR3 size: 15 residues. The germline V gene has CDR1 MRHNA and CDR2 SNTAGT. The CDR3 sequence is CASRQQGFANYGYTF. CDR3 nucleotide sequence: TGTGCCAGCAGGCAACAGGGCTTCGCTAACTATGGCTACACCTTC.

There are a few counts of this clone. The genes are TRBV28 and TRBJ1-2, with D possibly TRBD1 on 6 matching bases. Germline V lookup: CDR1 MDHEN, CDR2 SYDVKM. V lost 6 bases and J lost 7, with 12 bases in between. This CDR3 comprises 12 residues. This chain's CDR3 is CASRTTGSGYTF. CDR3 nucleotides: TGTGCCAGCAGGACTACAGGGTCTGGCTACACCTTC.

V gene TRBV6-5 combines with J gene TRBJ2-3; D possibly corresponds to TRBD2 (7 bases). Germline CDR1 and CDR2: MNHEY and SVGAGI. V lost 2 bases and J lost 5, with 14 bases in between. The CDR3 runs 15 residues. The CDR3, as DNA: TGTGCCAGCAGTTACCGCGGGGGCGGGGTAGATACGCAGTATTTT. It encodes CASSYRGGGVDTQYF.

The sample holds a few counts of this clone. The V call is TRBV29-1, the J call TRBJ2-7, with D maybe TRBD1 (5 bases). V was trimmed by 4 bases and J by 6 bases, leaving 10 bases between them. The CDR3 consists of 11 residues. Per germline, CDR1 SQVTM and CDR2 ANQGSEA. CDR3 protein: CSVVEQGEQYF. The DNA of the CDR3 is TGCAGCGTTGTAGAGCAGGGCGAGCAGTACTTC.

This sequence joins TRBV29-1 and TRBJ2-1, with D possibly being TRBD1 (6 bases). In germline, CDR1 is SQVTM, CDR2 ANQGSEA. V dropped 1 base and J dropped 3 bases, with 10 bases sitting between them. This CDR3 contains 14 residues. The CDR3 is CSVEGTDHYNEQFF. The CDR3 nucleotides are TGCAGCGTTGAAGGGACAGATCACTACAATGAGCAGTTCTTC.

This chain joins TRBV2 and TRBJ1-1; D is uncertain. V lost 2 bases, J lost 0 bases, and 16 bases lay in between. There are 17 residues in the CDR3. Per the germline V gene, CDR1 is SNHLY and CDR2 is FYNNEI. The CDR3 DNA reads as TGTGCCAGCAGTGAATCCGGGTACGGCCTCATGAACACTGAAGCTTTCTTT. Amino acids: CASSESGYGLMNTEAFF.

CDR3 sequence (DNA): TGTGCCAGCAGTGCCCCAGGCTCTGGGGCCAACGTCCTGACTTTC. It encodes CASSAPGSGANVLTF. The chain recombines TRBV27 with TRBJ2-6, with D unclear. The length of the CDR3 is 15 residues. Germline values: CDR1 MNHEY, CDR2 SMNVEV (reference sequence). V was cut by 5 bases and J by 0 bases, with 8 bases left in between.

The genes are TRBV28 and TRBJ1-5, with TRBD1 matching over 9 bases. Germline V CDR1 and CDR2: MDHEN, SYDVKM. The CDR3 length is 14 residues. V shed 6 bases, J shed 7 bases, and the junction held 7 bases outside the gene matches. This CDR3 is CASSGGQGGQPQHF. CDR3 coding DNA: TGTGCCAGCAGCGGGGGACAGGGCGGGCAGCCCCAGCATTTT.

The chain employs TRBV30 and TRBJ1-6; D call uncertain. V was pared by 3 bases and J by 7 bases, with 10 bases between. The CDR3 totals 13 residues. The germline V gene has CDR1 GTSNPN and CDR2 SVGIG (reference sequence). CDR3 bases: TGTGCCTGGAGACAAGGAGGAAATTCACCCCTCCACTTT. This translates into CAWRQGGNSPLHF.